This T cell receptor beta chain was recorded in a study of blood T cell repertoires in COVID-19. Original processing methods: Nucleated cell counts were estimated from reference gene primer amplification. The table came from immunoSEQ multiplex PCR; TCRdb's copy has only in-frame clones and leaves some out. V, J and clone size derive from that table, while D and trimming were established from the DNA sequence. The sample includes under 350,000 clones, about 86% of them seen just once. Germline-derived CDR1 and CDR2 are SGHRS and YFSETQ. Trimming stripped 4 bases from V and 2 bases from J, with 16 bases between. The CDR3 spans 15 residues. Participants spanned ages roughly 18 to 95 years and resided in 20 to 30 US areas.

The sequence was collected from a woman aged 40 to 50 with acute COVID-19. The chain carries TRBV5-1 and TRBJ2-7; a possible D gene is TRBD1 (5 bases). Sequenced sample: PBMCs or T cells enriched from blood (not recorded which). The CDR3 sequence: CASSAQPGSTYEQYF. The CDR3 nucleotides are TGCGCCAGCAGCGCCCAACCAGGGTCTACCTACGAGCAGTACTTC.